This T cell receptor beta chain appears in the sequencing data of a study of T cell responses to AZD1222 COVID-19 vaccine. Using immunoSEQ multiplex PCR, the repertoire was profiled, and TCRdb retains in-frame clones only, with some absent. The data hold roughly 97,000 clones, with about 94% observed a single time. The sequence came from an adult in good health. Sample: peripheral blood, taken on day 0 of AZD1222 vaccination.

The CDR3 region is CSVVGGASGRYNEQFF. The CDR3 nucleotides are TGCAGCGTTGTAGGGGGCGCTAGCGGGAGGTACAATGAGCAGTTCTTC. The gene calls are TRBV29-1 and TRBJ2-1, with 11 positions matching TRBD2. CDR1 and CDR2 (germline): SQVTM, ANQGSEA. There are 16 residues in the CDR3. Trimming cost V 4 bases and J 4 bases; bases outside gene matches: 9.